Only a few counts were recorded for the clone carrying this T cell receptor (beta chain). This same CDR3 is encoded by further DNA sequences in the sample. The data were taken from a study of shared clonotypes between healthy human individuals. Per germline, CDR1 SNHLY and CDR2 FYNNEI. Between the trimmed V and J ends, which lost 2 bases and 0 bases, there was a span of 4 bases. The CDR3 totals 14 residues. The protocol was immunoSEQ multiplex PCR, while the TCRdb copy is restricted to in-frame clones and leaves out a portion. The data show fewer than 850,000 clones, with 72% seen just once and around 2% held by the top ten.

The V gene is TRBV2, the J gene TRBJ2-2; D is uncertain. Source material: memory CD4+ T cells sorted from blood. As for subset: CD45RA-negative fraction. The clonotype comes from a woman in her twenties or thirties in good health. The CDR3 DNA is TGTGCCAGCAGTGAAAGTTCGAACACCGGGGAGCTGTTTTTT. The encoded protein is CASSESSNTGELFF. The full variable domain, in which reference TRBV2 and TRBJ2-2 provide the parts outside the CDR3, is EPEVTQTPSHQVTQMGQEVILRCVPISNHLYFYWYRQILGQKVEFLVSFYNNEISEKSEIFDDQFSVERPDGSNFTLKIRSTKLEDSAMYFCASSESSNTGELFFGEGSRLTVL.